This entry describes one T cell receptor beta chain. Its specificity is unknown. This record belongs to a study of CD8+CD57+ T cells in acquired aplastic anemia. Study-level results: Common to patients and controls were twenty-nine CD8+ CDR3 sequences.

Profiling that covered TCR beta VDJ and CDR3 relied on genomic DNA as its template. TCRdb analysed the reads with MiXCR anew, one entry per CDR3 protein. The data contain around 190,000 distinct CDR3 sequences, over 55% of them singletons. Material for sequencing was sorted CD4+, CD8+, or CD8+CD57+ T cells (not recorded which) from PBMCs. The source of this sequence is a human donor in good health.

CDR3: CASSLSAGDTQYF. Here the CDR3 DNA reads TGTGCCAGCAGCTTGTCCGCCGGAGATACGCAGTATTTT. The chain recombines TRBV7-9 with TRBJ2-3; D gene ambiguous. The V end was cut by 3 bases, the J end by 5 bases, with 9 bases between. The CDR3 contains 13 residues. The germline CDR1 and CDR2 sequences are SEHNR and FQNEAQ (reference sequence).